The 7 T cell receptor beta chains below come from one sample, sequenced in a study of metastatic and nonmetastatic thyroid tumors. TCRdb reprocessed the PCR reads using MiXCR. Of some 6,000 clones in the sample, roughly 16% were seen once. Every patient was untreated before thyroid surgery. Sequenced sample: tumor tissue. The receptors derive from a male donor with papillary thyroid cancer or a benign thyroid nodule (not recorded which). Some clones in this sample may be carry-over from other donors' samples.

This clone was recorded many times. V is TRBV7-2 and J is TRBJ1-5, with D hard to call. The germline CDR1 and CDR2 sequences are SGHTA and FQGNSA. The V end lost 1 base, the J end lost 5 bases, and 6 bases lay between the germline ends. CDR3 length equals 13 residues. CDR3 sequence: CASSLVADQPQHF. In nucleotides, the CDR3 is TGTGCCAGCAGCTTAGTAGCGGATCAGCCCCAGCATTTT.

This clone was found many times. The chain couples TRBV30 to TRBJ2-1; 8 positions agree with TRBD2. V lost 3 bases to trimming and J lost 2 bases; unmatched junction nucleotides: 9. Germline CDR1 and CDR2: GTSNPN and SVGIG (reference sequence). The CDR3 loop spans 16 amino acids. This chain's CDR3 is CAWRYTGSGAYNEQFF. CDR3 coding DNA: TGTGCCTGGAGGTATACAGGTAGCGGGGCCTACAATGAGCAGTTCTTC.

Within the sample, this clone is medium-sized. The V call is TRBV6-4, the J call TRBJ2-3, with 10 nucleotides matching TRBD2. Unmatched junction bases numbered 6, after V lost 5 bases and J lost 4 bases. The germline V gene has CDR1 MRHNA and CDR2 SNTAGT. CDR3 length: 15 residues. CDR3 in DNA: TGTGCCAGCAGTCCTAGCGGGAGTTCCGCAGATACGCAGTATTTT. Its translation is CASSPSGSSADTQYF.

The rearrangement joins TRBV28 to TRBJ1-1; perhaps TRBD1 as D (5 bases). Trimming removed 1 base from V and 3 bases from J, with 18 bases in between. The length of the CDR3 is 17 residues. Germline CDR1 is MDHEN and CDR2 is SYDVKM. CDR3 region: CASSLYLMKGRHTEAFF. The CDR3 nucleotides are TGTGCCAGCAGTTTATATCTAATGAAGGGGAGGCACACTGAAGCTTTCTTT.

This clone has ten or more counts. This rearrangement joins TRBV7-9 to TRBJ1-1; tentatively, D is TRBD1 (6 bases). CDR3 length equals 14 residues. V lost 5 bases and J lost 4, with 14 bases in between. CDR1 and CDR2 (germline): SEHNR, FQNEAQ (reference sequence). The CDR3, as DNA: TGTGCCAGCAGCACACAGGGTTGGGGCACTGAAGCTTTCTTT. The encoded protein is CASSTQGWGTEAFF.

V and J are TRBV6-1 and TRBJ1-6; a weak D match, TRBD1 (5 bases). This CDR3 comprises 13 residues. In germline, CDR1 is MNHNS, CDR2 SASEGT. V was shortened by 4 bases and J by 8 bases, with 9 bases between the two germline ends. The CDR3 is CASSGQNYSPLHF. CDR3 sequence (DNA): TGTGCCAGCAGTGGACAGAATTATTCACCCCTCCACTTT.

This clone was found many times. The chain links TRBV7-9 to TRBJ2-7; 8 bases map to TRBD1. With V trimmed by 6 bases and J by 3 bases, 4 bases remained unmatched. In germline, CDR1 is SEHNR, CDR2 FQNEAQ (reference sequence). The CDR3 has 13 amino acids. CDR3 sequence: CASSPGGIYEQYF. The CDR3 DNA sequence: TGTGCCAGCAGTCCAGGGGGCATCTACGAGCAGTACTTC. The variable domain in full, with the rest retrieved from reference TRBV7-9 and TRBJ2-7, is DTGVSQNPRHKITKRGQNVTFRCDPISEHNRLYWYRQTLGQGPEFLTYFQNEAQLEKSRLLSDRFSAERPKGSFSTLEIQRTEQGDSAMYLCASSPGGIYEQYFGPGTRLTVT.